This T cell receptor (beta chain) is drawn from a study of T cells after yellow fever vaccination. In its sample, this clonotype was seen a few times. MiXCR, run by TCRdb on the 5' RACE reads, gives a single entry per CDR3 protein. The data show 350,000 to 450,000 distinct CDR3 sequences, 15% to 20% seen once. In germline, CDR1 is SGHTA, CDR2 FQGNSA. V lost 3 bases to trimming and J lost 3 bases, with 11 bases between them. The CDR3 runs to 15 residues. This material consisted of PBMCs, taken before the yellow fever booster vaccination. This rearrangement joins TRBV7-2 to TRBJ2-2; TRBD1 might be the D (6 bases). The TCR sequence derives from a man between 18 and 29 years old who received the YFV17D yellow fever vaccine. CDR3 sequence (DNA): TGTGCCAGCAGCTTCAGGGCAGGGGACACCGGGGAGCTGTTTTTT. Its protein is CASSFRAGDTGELFF.